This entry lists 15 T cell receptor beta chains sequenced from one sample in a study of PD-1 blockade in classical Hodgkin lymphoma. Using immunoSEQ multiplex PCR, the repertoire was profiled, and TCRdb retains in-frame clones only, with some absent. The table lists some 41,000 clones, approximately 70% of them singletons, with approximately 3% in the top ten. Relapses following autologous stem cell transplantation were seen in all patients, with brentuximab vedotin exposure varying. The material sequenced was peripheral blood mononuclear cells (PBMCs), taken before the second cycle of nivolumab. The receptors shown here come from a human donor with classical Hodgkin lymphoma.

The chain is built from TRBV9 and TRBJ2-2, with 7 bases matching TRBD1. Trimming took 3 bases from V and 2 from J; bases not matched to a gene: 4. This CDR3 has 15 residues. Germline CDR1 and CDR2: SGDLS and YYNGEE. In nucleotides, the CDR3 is TGTGCCAGCAGCGACCGGGACAGAAACACCGGGGAGCTGTTTTTT. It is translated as CASSDRDRNTGELFF.

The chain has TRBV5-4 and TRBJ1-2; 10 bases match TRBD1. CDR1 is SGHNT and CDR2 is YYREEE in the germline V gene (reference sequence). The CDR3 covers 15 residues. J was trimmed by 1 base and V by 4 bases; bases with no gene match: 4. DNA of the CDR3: TGTGCCAGCAGCACGGGACAGGGGATTAACTATGGCTACACCTTC. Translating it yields CASSTGQGINYGYTF.

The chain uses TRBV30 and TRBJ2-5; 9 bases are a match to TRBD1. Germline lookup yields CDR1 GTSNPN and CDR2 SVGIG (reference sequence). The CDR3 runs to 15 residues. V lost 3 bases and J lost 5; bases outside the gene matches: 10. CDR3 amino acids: CAWREDRGREETQYF. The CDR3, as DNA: TGTGCCTGGAGGGAGGACAGGGGACGGGAGGAGACCCAGTACTTC.

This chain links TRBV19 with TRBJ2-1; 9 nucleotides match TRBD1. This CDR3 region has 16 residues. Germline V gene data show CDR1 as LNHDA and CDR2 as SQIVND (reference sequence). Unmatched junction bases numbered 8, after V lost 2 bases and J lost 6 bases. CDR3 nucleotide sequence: TGTGCCAGTAGTATACGGGGACAGGGAGCTAGCAATGAGCAGTTCTTC. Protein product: CASSIRGQGASNEQFF.

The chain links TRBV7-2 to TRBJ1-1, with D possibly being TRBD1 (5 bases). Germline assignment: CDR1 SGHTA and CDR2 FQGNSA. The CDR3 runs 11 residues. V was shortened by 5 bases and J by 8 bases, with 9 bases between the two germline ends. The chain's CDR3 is CASSVGTEAFF. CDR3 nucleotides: TGTGCCAGCAGCGTCGGGACGGAAGCTTTCTTT.

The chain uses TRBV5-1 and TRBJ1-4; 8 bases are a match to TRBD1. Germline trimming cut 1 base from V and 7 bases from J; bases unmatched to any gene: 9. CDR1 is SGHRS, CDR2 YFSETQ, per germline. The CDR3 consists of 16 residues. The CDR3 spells CASSLNPGGGGEKLFF. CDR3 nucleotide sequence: TGCGCCAGCAGCTTGAACCCAGGGGGCGGTGGTGAAAAACTGTTTTTT.

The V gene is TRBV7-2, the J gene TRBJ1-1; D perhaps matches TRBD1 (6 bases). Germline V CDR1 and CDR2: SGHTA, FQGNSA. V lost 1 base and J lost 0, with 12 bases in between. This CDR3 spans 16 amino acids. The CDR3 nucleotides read TGTGCCAGCAGCTTAGTTAAGGGGGGGATGAACACTGAAGCTTTCTTT. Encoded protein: CASSLVKGGMNTEAFF.

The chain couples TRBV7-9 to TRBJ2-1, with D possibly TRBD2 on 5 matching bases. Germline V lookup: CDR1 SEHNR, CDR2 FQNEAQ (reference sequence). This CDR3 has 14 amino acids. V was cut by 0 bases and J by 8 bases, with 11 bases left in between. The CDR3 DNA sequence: TGTGCCAGCAGCTTAGCGGTCGGGGTAGATGAGCAGTTCTTC. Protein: CASSLAVGVDEQFF.

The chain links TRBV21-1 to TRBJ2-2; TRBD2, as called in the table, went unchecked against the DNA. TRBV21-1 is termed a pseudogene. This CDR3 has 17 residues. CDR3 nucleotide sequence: TGTGCCAGCAGCCCTTCGGGACTAGCGGGAGTGGCCGGGGAGCTGTTTTTT. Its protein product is CASSPSGLAGVAGELFF.

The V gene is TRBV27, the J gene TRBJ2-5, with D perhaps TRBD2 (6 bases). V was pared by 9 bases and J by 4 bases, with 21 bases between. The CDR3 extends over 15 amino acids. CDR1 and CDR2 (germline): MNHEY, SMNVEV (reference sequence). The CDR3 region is CASKIPGLGRETQYF. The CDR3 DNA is TGTGCCAGTAAAATACCGGGACTGGGGAGAGAGACCCAGTACTTC.

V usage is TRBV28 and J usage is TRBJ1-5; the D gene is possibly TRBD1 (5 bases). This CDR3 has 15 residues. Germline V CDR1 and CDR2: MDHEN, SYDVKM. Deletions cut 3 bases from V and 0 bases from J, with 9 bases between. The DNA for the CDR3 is TGTGCCAGCAGTTTCGGGACGACTAGCAATCAGCCCCAGCATTTT. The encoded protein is CASSFGTTSNQPQHF.

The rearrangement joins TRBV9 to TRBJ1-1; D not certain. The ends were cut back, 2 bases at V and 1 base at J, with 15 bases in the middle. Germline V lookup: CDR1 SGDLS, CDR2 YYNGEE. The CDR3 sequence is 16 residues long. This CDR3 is CASSVQLVPKNTEAFF. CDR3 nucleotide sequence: TGTGCCAGCAGCGTTCAACTGGTTCCCAAGAACACTGAAGCTTTCTTT.

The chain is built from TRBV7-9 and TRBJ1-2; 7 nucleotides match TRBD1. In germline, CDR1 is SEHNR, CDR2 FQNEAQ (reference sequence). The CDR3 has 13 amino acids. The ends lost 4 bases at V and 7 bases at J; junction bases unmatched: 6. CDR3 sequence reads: CASSSGTALGYTF. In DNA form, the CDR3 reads TGTGCCAGCAGCTCCGGGACAGCCCTTGGCTACACCTTC.

CDR3 nucleotide sequence: TGTGCCAGCTCACCATCCGGAGGACAGGTGGGAACTGAAGCTTTCTTT. Amino acids: CASSPSGGQVGTEAFF. The chain has TRBV18 and TRBJ1-1, with 7 bases that match TRBD1. This CDR3 contains 16 residues. Trimming cost V 2 bases and J 5 bases; bases outside gene matches: 11. Germline values: CDR1 KGHSH, CDR2 LQKENI.

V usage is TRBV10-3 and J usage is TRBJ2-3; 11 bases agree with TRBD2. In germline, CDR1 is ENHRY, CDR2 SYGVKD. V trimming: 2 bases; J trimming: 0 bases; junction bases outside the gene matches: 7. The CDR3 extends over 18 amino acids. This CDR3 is CAISEGRGLAASTDTQYF. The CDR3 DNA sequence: TGTGCCATCAGTGAGGGGCGGGGACTAGCGGCTAGCACAGATACGCAGTATTTT.